This note documents a single T cell receptor beta chain sequence. The antigen is undetermined. The CDR3 is made up of 16 amino acids. Trimming removed 6 bases at V and 3 bases at J, with 18 bases between. Libraries for TCR beta were made by quantitative 5'-RACE with molecular barcodes. TCRdb processed the 5' RACE reads anew with MiXCR; each CDR3 protein has one entry. The data contain hundreds of thousands of distinct CDR3 sequences, less than 25% of them seen just once; the ten biggest clones take up about 3.7%. The sample comes from a study of CD8 T cells in ankylosing spondylitis. Points from the study as a whole: Reports say disease-linked clones showed up significantly more in matched ankylosing spondylitis synovial fluid. Disease-associated clonotypes exhibited CD8+ identity and were relatively infrequent in peripheral blood.

The origin of this receptor is a female donor with ankylosing spondylitis or in good health (not recorded which). The rearrangement uses TRBV12-3 or TRBV12-4 and TRBJ2-4, with D possibly matching TRBD2 (5 bases). The sequenced sample was blood, either unsorted or a sorted T cell fraction (not recorded which). In DNA form, the CDR3 reads TGTGCCAGCAGCCCACGTACTAGGGCATTCAAAAACATTCAGTACTTC. This gives the protein CASSPRTRAFKNIQYF.